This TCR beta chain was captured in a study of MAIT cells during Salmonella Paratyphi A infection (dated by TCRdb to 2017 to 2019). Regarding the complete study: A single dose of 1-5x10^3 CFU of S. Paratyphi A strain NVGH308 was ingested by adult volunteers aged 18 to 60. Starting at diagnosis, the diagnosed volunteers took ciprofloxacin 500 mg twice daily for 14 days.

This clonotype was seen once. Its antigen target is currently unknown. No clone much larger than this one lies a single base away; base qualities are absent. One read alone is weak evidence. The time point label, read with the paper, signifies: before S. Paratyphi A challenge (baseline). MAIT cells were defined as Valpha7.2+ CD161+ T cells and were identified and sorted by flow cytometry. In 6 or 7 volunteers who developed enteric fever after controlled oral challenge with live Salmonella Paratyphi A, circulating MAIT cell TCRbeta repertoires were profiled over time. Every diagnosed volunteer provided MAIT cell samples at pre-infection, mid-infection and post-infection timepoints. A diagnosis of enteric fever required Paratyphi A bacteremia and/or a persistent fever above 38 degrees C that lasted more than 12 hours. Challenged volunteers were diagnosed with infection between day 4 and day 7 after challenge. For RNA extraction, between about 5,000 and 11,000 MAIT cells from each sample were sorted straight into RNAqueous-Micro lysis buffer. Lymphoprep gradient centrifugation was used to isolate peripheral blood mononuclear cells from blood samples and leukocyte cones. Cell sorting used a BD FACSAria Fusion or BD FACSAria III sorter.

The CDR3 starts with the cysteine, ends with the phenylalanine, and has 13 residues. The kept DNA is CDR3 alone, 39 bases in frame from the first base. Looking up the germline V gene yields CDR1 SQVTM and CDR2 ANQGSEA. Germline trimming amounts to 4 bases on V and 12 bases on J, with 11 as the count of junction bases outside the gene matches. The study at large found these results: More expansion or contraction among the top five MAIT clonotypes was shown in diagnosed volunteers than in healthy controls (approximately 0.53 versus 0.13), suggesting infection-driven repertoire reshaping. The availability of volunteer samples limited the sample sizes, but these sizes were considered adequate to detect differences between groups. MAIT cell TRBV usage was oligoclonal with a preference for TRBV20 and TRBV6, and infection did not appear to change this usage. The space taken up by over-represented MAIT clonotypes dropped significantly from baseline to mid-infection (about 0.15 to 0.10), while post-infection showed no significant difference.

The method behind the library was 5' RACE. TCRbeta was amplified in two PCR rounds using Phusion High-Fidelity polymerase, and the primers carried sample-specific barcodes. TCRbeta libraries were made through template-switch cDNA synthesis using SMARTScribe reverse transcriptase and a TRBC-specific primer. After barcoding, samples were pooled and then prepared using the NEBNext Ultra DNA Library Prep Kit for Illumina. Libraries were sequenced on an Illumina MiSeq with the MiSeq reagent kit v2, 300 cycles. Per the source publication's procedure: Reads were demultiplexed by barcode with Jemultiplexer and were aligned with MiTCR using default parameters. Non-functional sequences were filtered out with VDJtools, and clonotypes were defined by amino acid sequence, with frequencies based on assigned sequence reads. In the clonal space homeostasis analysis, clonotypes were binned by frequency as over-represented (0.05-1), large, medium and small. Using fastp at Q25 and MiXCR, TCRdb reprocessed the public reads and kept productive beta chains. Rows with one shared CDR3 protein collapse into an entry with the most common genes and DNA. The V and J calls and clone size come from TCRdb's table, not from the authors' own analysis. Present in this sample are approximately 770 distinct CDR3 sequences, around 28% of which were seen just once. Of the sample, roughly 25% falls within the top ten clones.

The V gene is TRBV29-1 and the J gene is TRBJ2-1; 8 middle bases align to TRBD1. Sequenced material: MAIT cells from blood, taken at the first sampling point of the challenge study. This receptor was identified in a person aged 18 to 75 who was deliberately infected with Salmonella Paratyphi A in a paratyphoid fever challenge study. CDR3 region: CSVGQGASQGQFF. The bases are TGCAGCGTTGGGCAGGGGGCTTCTCAGGGGCAGTTCTTC.